This record looks at one TCR beta chain sequence and its context. Its antigen remains unidentified. This specimen comes from a study of OX40 agonist ivuxolimab in advanced cancers. On the study more broadly: Those enrolled were 82.7% male, with a mean age of 60 years and ages from roughly 20 to 90. Among those treated, three patients had partial responses, one with hepatocellular carcinoma and two with cutaneous melanoma.

Study findings and constraints: Clonal expansion by week 6 occurred in CD4+ and CD8+ blood T cells (at 0.1 to 3.0 mg/kg).

Using immunoSEQ multiplex PCR, the repertoire was profiled, and TCRdb retains in-frame clones only, with some absent. The repertoire holds about 54,000 clones, with roughly nine tenths as singletons. The length of the CDR3 is 14 residues. The germline V gene encodes CDR1 MDHEN and CDR2 SYDVKM. The V gene lost 6 bases and the J gene lost 13 bases, with 19 bases spanning the gap. Patients were ineligible given autoimmune disease history or systemic immunosuppression. Specimen: CD4+ or CD8+ T cells sorted from blood, collected in a trial of the OX40 agonist ivuxolimab. This receptor was taken from an adult with an advanced solid tumor such as melanoma, head and neck, liver or kidney cancer. The chain is built from TRBV28 and TRBJ1-6; maybe TRBD1 (6 bases). The chain's CDR3 is CASSPNREVPPLHF. The CDR3 nucleotides are TGTGCCAGCAGCCCTAACAGGGAAGTTCCCCCCCTCCACTTT.